This T cell receptor beta chain was identified during a study of cytomegalovirus exposure and HLA in healthy donors. Broader study findings: The investigators catalogued 164 TCR beta chains as cytomegalovirus-associated.

About this clone itself: Its antigen is still unknown.

CDR3 size: 15 residues. The V gene's germline CDR1 is GTSNPN and CDR2 SVGIG (reference sequence). J gave up 3 bases and V 2 bases, and 6 bases lay outside the gene matches. Both 60 Vbeta primers and 13 Jbeta primers went into the PCR. TCRdb's copy holds only in-frame clones and misses some; the assay was immunoSEQ multiplex PCR. The profile shows approximately 120,000 clones, around 80% of them singletons. This TCR was recovered from a female donor in good health and CMV-seronegative. This chain connects TRBV30 to TRBJ2-2; 7 bases are a match to TRBD1. The sequencing input was PBMCs. The CDR3 DNA follows: TGTGCCTGGAGTAAGGGGGACAGTTACACCGGGGAGCTGTTTTTT. This encodes CAWSKGDSYTGELFF.